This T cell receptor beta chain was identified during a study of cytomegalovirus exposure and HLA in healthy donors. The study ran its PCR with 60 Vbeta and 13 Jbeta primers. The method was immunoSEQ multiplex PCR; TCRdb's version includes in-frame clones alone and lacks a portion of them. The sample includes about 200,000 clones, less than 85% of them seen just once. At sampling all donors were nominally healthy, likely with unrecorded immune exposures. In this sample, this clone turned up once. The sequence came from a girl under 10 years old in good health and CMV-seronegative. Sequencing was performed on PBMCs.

The CDR3 DNA sequence: TGCGCCAGCTCCCTGGAAGAGGGCGGGGAGCTGTTTTTT. Amino acids: CASSLEEGGELFF. V is TRBV4-1 and J is TRBJ2-2, with a possible D match to TRBD2 (5 bases). Trimming shortened V by 8 bases and J by 7 bases, and 14 bases separated the two germline ends. This CDR3 contains 13 residues. The germline V gene encodes CDR1 MGHRA and CDR2 YSYEKL.